The sample holds a few counts of the clone carrying this TCR beta chain. Antigen unknown. These data come from a study of blood T cells in healthy people across ages. Germline V gene lookup returns CDR1 ENHRY and CDR2 SYGVKD. This CDR3 spans 10 amino acids. A second PCR, run for about 7 to 11 cycles, used a sample-barcoded 5' primer plus a J-beta primer mix. Each CDR3 protein is one row after TCRdb ran MiXCR on the 5' RACE reads. The sample lists 720,000 or so distinct CDR3 sequences, around 41% occurring once. Overall study results and limits: The fall in TCR beta diversity per million T cells was roughly linear with age. Donor CMV status, an unknown factor, possibly confounded changes in expanded clonotypes.

This TCR came from a man at least 80 years old in good health. The specimen was blood. This chain uses TRBV10-3 with TRBJ2-3; maybe TRBD2 (6 bases). CDR3: CSSGADTQYF. DNA for the CDR3: TGTAGTTCGGGAGCAGATACGCAGTATTTT.